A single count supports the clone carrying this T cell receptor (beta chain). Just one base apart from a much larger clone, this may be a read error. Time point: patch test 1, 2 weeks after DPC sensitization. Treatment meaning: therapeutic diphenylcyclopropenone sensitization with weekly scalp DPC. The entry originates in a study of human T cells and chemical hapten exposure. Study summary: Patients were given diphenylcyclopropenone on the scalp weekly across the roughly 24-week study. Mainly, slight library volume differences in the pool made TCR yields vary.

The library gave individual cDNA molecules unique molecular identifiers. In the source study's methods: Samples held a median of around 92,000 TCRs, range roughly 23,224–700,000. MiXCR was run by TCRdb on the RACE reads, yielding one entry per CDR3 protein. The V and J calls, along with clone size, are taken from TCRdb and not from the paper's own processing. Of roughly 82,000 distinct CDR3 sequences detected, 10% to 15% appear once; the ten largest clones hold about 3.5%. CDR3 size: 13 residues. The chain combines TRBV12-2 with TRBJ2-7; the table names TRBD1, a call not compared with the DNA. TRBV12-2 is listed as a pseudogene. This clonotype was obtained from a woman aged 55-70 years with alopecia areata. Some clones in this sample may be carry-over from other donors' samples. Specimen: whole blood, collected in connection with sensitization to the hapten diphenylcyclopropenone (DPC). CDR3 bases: TGTGCAAGTCGGAGTCGCGGGACAGGGGAGCTGTACTTC. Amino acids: CASRSRGTGELYF.